This T cell receptor (beta chain) was identified in a study of human T cells and chemical hapten exposure (dated by TCRdb to the early 2020s). In the study overall: For sensitization, 2% DPC in acetone was applied to a roughly 2 cm by roughly 2 cm area of upper inner arm skin. About 30 alopecia patients provided blood for TCR sequencing at one to four time points (pre-sensitization, 2, 6 and 24 weeks). Libraries were pooled for sequencing, and per-sample TCR yields varied mainly because of small differences in library volumes within the pool. Most of the patients in the cohort were female, and the cohort covered alopecia areata with under or over 50% scalp involvement, alopecia totalis and alopecia universalis. Blood samples were taken from patients before sensitization (week 0) and at 2, 6 and about 24 weeks after DPC sensitization. Throughout the approximately 25-week study period, patients were also given weekly therapeutic DPC doses on the scalp. Patch testing was done on the upper back using Finn chambers containing 0.01% DPC, and results were scored after 6 days according to International Contact Dermatitis Research Group standards. In alopecia patients, the study followed how the peripheral blood TCR repertoire changed in vivo over primary and secondary sensitization to diphenylcyclopropenone (DPC), a hapten.

The time point label on this specimen signifies: pre-sensitization, week 0. Per the publication, the treatment or condition label means: therapeutic diphenylcyclopropenone sensitization with weekly scalp DPC. At each patch-test visit, blood was drawn before the patch test was applied. Eligible patients were aged 18 to 70, diagnosed with alopecia, deemed suitable for DPC therapy, and excluded if pregnant. Total RNA was extracted from unfractionated whole blood collected in Tempus Blood RNA tubes. A distance of 12 bases separates the germline ends of V and J, which lose 3 bases and 1 base respectively. The germline V gene sets CDR1 to MGHDK and CDR2 to SYGVNS. The CDR3 measures 15 amino acids from cysteine to phenylalanine. Only CDR3 DNA is held: 45 bases, read in frame from base 1. The research as a whole found: DPC sensitization did not change the number of TCRs with a frequency above 1 in 1000, and there was no evidence of changes in global repertoire structure. After repeated subsampling, changes were observed in the strength of the expansion versus patch-test correlation and in the threshold at which the correlation became significant. Patch test score was positively correlated with the number of PT1 expanded TCRs, with significance at thresholds 8, 16 and 32 but not at 4. Alopecia, a presumed autoimmune disease, was present in all patients, so the immune response of the patients might differ from that of healthy individuals. Significantly more large CDR3 similarity clusters were formed by expanded TCRs than by pre-sensitization or healthy control sets, consistent with antigen-driven responses.

This clonotype showed up many times. Which antigen it targets is not known. No clone much larger than this one lies a single base away; base qualities are absent. The library was obtained by RACE. The listed sequencing device is NextSeq 500. Library preparation attached unique molecular identifiers to individual cDNA molecules for quantitative, reproducible TCR counting. Both TCR alpha and TCR beta chains were sequenced from each blood RNA sample. The published analysis was carried out like this. Samples had a median of about 96,000 TCRs, with a range from about 23,224 to 750,000. V, J and CDR3 annotation of the TCR reads was carried out using the Decombinator software suite. Every sample was subsampled to the same number of TCRs (28,000) for the PS versus PT1 abundance plots. Expanded TCRs were defined as absent before sensitization and observed at least eight times at the 2-week time point. In-frame beta chains were kept once TCRdb had trimmed the public reads at Q25 with fastp and called clones with MiXCR. Rows with one shared CDR3 protein collapse into an entry with the most common genes and DNA. For this entry, the V and J calls and clone size follow TCRdb and not the study's own pipeline. The sample table shows about 120,000 distinct CDR3 sequences, and about 13% are seen once. Of the sample, about 3% is held by the ten largest clones.

The chain links TRBV25-1 with TRBJ1-1, with the D gene too uncertain to name. The source was whole blood, collected in connection with sensitization to the hapten diphenylcyclopropenone (DPC). The sequence was obtained from a woman under 30 with alopecia areata. Some clones in this sample may be carry-over from other donors' samples. The DNA sequence is as follows: TGTGCCAGCAGTGATTGGGCGGGTACGAACACTGAAGCTTTCTTT. It specifies CASSDWAGTNTEAFF.